The 6 T cell receptor beta chains presented below share a single source sample, sequenced in a study of PD-1 blockade in classical Hodgkin lymphoma. The table came from immunoSEQ multiplex PCR; TCRdb's copy has only in-frame clones and leaves some out. The top ten hold around 9.7% of the sample, which has approximately 60,000 clones, roughly nine tenths seen once. Autologous stem cell transplantation was followed by relapse in every patient, and brentuximab vedotin exposure varied. The sequencing used peripheral blood mononuclear cells (PBMCs), collected at baseline. These receptors all come from a human donor with classical Hodgkin lymphoma.

V usage is TRBV6-5 and J usage is TRBJ2-5; D might be TRBD2 (5 bases). The germline CDR1 and CDR2 sequences are MNHEY and SVGAGI. The germline V and J ends were trimmed by 2 bases and 5 bases, with 15 bases remaining between them. The CDR3 covers 15 residues. CDR3 DNA: TGTGCCAGCAGTTACGAGGGCCGCCTGGGGGAGACCCAGTACTTC. Translated: CASSYEGRLGETQYF.

The gene calls are TRBV19 and TRBJ1-5, with TRBD1 matching 12 bases. V was clipped by 9 bases and J by 4 bases; unmatched bases: 4. The CDR3 totals 14 residues. Per germline, CDR1 LNHDA and CDR2 SQIVND (reference sequence). CDR3 sequence reads: CASGDRGRNQPQHF. CDR3 nucleotide sequence: TGTGCCAGCGGGGACAGGGGGCGAAATCAGCCCCAGCATTTT.

The chain carries TRBV28 and TRBJ2-5; D call uncertain. The last part of the DNA fits TRBJ2-7 better; the J call may be wrong. CDR3 length: 12 amino acids. In germline, CDR1 is MDHEN, CDR2 SYDVKM. CDR3 DNA sequence: TGTGCCAGCGTCGCCCCCTCCTACGAGCAGTACTTC. Translated, it gives CASVAPSYEQYF.

This CDR3 is CASSLRQGGWEETQYF. The CDR3 DNA sequence: TGTGCCAGCAGCTTGAGACAGGGGGGGTGGGAAGAGACCCAGTACTTC. The rearrangement uses TRBV5-4 and TRBJ2-5, with TRBD1 matching 9 bases. V lost 1 base to trimming and J lost 3 bases; unmatched junction nucleotides: 7. The germline V gene has CDR1 SGHNT and CDR2 YYREEE (reference sequence). This CDR3 contains 16 residues.

The chain combines TRBV6-1 with TRBJ1-5; 8 bases fit TRBD1. Trimming at V came to 7 bases and at J to 2 bases, leaving 7 bases not matched to a gene. From germline, CDR1 is MNHNS and CDR2 SASEGT. The CDR3 runs 15 residues. The CDR3 reads CASTGQGRGNQPQHF. In DNA form, the CDR3 reads TGTGCCAGCACCGGACAGGGTCGGGGCAATCAGCCCCAGCATTTT.

This rearrangement joins TRBV27 to TRBJ1-2, with D hard to call. This CDR3 has 14 residues. The V and J ends lost 1 base and 5 bases respectively, with 11 bases between them. Germline V gene data show CDR1 as MNHEY and CDR2 as SMNVEV (reference sequence). The CDR3 DNA sequence: TGTGCCAGCAGTTTATACCCAATGGGGTATGGCTACACCTTC. It is translated as CASSLYPMGYGYTF.